This T cell receptor beta chain was sequenced in a study of T-cell reconstitution after alpha-beta-depleted transplantation in children. Preparation of the TCRbeta library used unique molecular identifiers. From the PCR reads, TCRdb called clonotypes with MiXCR, one entry per CDR3 protein. Of approximately 400,000 distinct CDR3 sequences in the sample, roughly 10% are singletons; the top ten hold roughly 5.1%. This clonotype was found many times. Germline CDR1 and CDR2: MNHNY and SVGAGI (reference sequence). The CDR3 is 13 residues long. Deletions cut 6 bases from V and 4 bases from J, with 13 bases between.

The chain couples TRBV6-6 to TRBJ2-7, with D unresolved. This receptor was taken from a human donor who donated a stem cell graft to a child with acute myeloid leukemia. The sample here was PBMCs from the stem cell graft donor, taken from the stem cell graft. The CDR3, as DNA: TGTGCCAGCAGCGCTAATACAGAGTACGAGCAGTACTTC. It specifies CASSANTEYEQYF.